This T cell receptor beta chain was identified during a study of blood T cell repertoires in COVID-19. As for the study in general: PBMCs, B-cell-depleted T cells, or T cells provided the cDNA or gDNA that made up the material.

The V gene's germline CDR1 is LGHDT and CDR2 YNNKEL (reference sequence). V was cut by 0 bases and J by 2 bases, with 7 bases left in between. The CDR3 is 15 amino acids. This clone has only one observation. Per the study methods: The assay estimated nucleated cells by amplifying reference gene primers. The assay was immunoSEQ multiplex PCR, and TCRdb's table has in-frame clones only and misses some. V and J calls plus clone size are reproduced from that table; the DNA served to infer D and trimming. The sample includes about 40,000 clones, about four fifths of them seen just once. Material: peripheral blood. The receptor comes from a woman aged 55-69 years with acute or convalescent COVID-19. V and J are TRBV3-1 (or the pseudogene TRBV3-2) and TRBJ2-2; weak D call: TRBD2 (6 bases). The CDR3 DNA is TGTGCCAGCAGCCAAGAGGGACTTAACACCGGGGAGCTGTTTTTT. Protein: CASSQEGLNTGELFF.